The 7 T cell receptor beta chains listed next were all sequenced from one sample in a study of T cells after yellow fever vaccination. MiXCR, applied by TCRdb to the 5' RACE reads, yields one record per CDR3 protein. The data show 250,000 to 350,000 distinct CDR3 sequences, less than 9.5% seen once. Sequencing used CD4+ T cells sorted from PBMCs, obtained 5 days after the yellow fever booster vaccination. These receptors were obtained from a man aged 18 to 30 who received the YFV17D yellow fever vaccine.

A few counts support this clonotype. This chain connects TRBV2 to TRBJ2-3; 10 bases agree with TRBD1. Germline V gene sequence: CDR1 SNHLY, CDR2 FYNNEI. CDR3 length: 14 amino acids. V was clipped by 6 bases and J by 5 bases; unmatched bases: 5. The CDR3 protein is CASRRTGGGDTQYF. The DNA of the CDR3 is TGTGCCAGCAGACGGACAGGGGGAGGAGATACGCAGTATTTT. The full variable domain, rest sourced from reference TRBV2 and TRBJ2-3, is EPEVTQTPSHQVTQMGQEVILRCVPISNHLYFYWYRQILGQKVEFLVSFYNNEISEKSEIFDDQFSVERPDGSNFTLKIRSTKLEDSAMYFCASRRTGGGDTQYFGPGTRLTVL.

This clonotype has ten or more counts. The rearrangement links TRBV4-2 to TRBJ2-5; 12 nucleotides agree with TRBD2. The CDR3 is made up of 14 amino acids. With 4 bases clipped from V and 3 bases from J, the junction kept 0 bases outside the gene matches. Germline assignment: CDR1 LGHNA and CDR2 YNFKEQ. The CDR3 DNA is TGTGCCAGCAGCCGGACTAGCGGGGAAGAGACCCAGTACTTC. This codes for CASSRTSGEETQYF.

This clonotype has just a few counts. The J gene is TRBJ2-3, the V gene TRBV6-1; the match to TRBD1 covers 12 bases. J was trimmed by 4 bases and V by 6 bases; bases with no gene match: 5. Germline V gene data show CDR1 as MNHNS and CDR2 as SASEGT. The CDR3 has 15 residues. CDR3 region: CASRPGTGGADTQYF. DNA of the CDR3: TGTGCCAGCAGACCCGGGACAGGGGGCGCAGATACGCAGTATTTT.

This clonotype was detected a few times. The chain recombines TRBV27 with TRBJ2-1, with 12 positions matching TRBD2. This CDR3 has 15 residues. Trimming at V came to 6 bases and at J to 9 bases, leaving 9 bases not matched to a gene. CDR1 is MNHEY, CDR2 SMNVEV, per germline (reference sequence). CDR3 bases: TGTGCCAGCAGACCTAGACTAGCGGGGGCCACTGAGCAGTTCTTC. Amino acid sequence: CASRPRLAGATEQFF.

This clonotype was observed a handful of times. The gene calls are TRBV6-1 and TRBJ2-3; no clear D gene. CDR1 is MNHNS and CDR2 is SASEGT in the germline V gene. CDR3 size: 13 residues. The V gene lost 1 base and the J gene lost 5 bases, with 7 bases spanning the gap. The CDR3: CASSEGRGDTQYF. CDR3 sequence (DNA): TGTGCCAGCAGTGAAGGACGTGGAGATACGCAGTATTTT.

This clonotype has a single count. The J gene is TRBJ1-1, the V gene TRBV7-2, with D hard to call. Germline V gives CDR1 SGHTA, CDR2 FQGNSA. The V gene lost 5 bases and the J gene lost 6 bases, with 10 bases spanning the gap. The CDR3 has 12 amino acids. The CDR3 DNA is TGTGCCAGCAGCCCCTTCACGGCTGAAGCTTTCTTT. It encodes CASSPFTAEAFF.

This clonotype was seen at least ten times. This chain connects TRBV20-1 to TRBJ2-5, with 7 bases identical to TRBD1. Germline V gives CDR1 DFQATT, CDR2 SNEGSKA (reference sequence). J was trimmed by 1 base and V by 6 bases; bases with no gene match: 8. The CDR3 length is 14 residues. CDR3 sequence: CSANIPGGQETQYF. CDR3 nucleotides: TGCAGTGCCAATATCCCAGGGGGCCAAGAGACCCAGTACTTC.